This is a list of T cell receptor beta chains from one sample in a study of blood T cell repertoires in COVID-19. Only in-frame clones appear in the TCRdb table, and some are missing; sequencing was by immunoSEQ multiplex PCR. The sample includes over 130,000 clones, just under 85% of them seen just once. Sequenced material: PBMCs or T cells enriched from blood (not recorded which). These receptors originate from a woman between 45 and 65 years old with acute COVID-19. Each CDR3 is given with its conserved first and last residue. The D gene is left open where the match is weak. A row's size may be missing; if present it is once, few, many or a size class.

>15|TRBV6-5|TRBJ2-3|.|.
CASAGGAGDTDTQYF
TGTGCCAGCGCAGGGGGAGCGGGAGACACAGATACGCAGTATTTT
>13|TRBV28|TRBJ1-2|.|.
CASSFFRVQGYTF
TGTGCCAGCAGTTTTTTCAGGGTTCAAGGCTACACCTTC
>16|TRBV5-1|TRBJ2-2|.|.
CASSKDEGWDTGELFF
TGCGCCAGCAGTAAGGACGAGGGTTGGGACACCGGGGAGCTGTTTTTT
>17|TRBV9|TRBJ2-3|.|TRBD1
CASSVGTGRDSTDTQYF
TGTGCCAGCAGCGTAGGGACAGGACGGGATAGCACAGATACGCAGTATTTT
>12|TRBV7-9|TRBJ2-7|.|.
CAAEPGLGEQYF
TGTGCCGCCGAACCAGGACTGGGCGAGCAGTACTTC
>17|TRBV5-5|TRBJ1-2|.|TRBD1
CASSYATGGARLGGYTF
TGTGCCAGCAGCTACGCGACAGGGGGCGCGCGATTGGGCGGCTACACCTTC
>18|TRBV6-1|TRBJ2-6|.|TRBD2
CASSEDPAGVSGANVLTF
TGTGCCAGCAGTGAAGACCCAGCGGGAGTCTCTGGGGCCAACGTCCTGACTTTC
>18|TRBV11-2|TRBJ1-6|.|TRBD1
CASSRDRAALERNSPLHF
TGTGCCAGCAGCCGGGACAGAGCCGCTCTCGAGCGTAATTCACCCCTCCACTTT
>14|TRBV5-1|TRBJ2-2|.|TRBD1
CASSQDRVTGELFF
TGCGCCAGCAGCCAGGACAGGGTGACCGGGGAGCTGTTTTTT
>12|TRBV5-5|TRBJ2-7|.|.
CASSSTLYEQYF
TGTGCCAGCAGCTCGACTCTCTACGAGCAGTACTTC
>13|TRBV30|TRBJ1-2|.|.
CAWNLRGHYGYTF
TGTGCCTGGAATCTTCGGGGTCACTATGGCTACACCTTC
>15|TRBV18|TRBJ1-2|.|TRBD1
CASSPDRGEVYGYTF
TGTGCCAGCTCACCGGACAGGGGGGAGGTCTATGGCTACACCTTC
>14|TRBV10-3|TRBJ2-5|.|.
CATRTDSRGETQYF
TGTGCCACTCGGACAGACTCAAGGGGAGAGACCCAGTACTTC
>15|TRBV7-9|TRBJ2-1|.|TRBD2
CASSPGGSWGNEQFF
TGTGCCAGCAGCCCCGGGGGGAGTTGGGGCAATGAGCAGTTCTTC
>15|TRBV4-2|TRBJ2-1|.|TRBD2
CASSQPSGNYNEQFF
TGTGCCAGCAGCCAACCTAGCGGGAATTACAATGAGCAGTTCTTC
>15|TRBV7-9|TRBJ2-1|.|TRBD2
CASSLGSGRLNEQFF
TGTGCCAGCAGCTTAGGTAGCGGGAGGCTCAATGAGCAGTTCTTC
>15|TRBV19|TRBJ2-7|few|TRBD1
CASSITDRGRYEQYF
TGTGCCAGTAGTATTACGGACAGGGGGCGGTACGAGCAGTACTTC
>12|TRBV25-1|TRBJ2-5|.|.
CASSDTPGTQYF
TGTGCCAGCAGCGACACACCCGGAACCCAGTACTTC
>13|TRBV7-2|TRBJ2-7|.|.
CASNPGVGYEQYF
TGTGCCAGCAACCCAGGGGTGGGGTACGAGCAGTACTTC
>13|TRBV6-2/TRBV6-3|TRBJ1-1|.|.
CASSQPGYTEAFF
TGTGCCAGCAGTCAGCCAGGGTACACTGAAGCTTTCTTT
>15|TRBV5-1|TRBJ2-3|.|.
CASSLGGGLADTQYF
TGCGCCAGCAGCTTGGGAGGGGGTCTGGCAGATACGCAGTATTTT
>17|TRBV7-9|TRBJ2-1|.|TRBD2
CASSPHRTSGTTNEQFF
TGTGCCAGCAGCCCTCACCGGACTAGCGGGACCACCAATGAGCAGTTCTTC
>15|TRBV5-8|TRBJ1-2|.|TRBD1
CASSPAGGVGYGYTF
TGTGCCAGCAGCCCAGCAGGGGGCGTCGGCTATGGCTACACCTTC
>8|TRBV20-1|TRBJ1-2|.|.
CSAGQSAF
TGCAGTGCTGGACAGTCGGCCTTC
>14|TRBV9|TRBJ1-6|.|.
CASSVDHKNSPLHF
TGTGCCAGCAGCGTAGACCACAAAAATTCACCCCTCCACTTT
>15|TRBV19|TRBJ2-1|.|.
CASSSGGTGYNEQFF
TGTGCCAGTAGCAGCGGGGGGACAGGCTACAATGAGCAGTTCTTC
>18|TRBV4-2|TRBJ2-5|.|TRBD1
CASSQVSFGTGTTETQYF
TGTGCCAGCAGCCAAGTGTCCTTCGGGACAGGAACGACAGAGACCCAGTACTTC
>12|TRBV12-3/TRBV12-4|TRBJ1-1|once|.
CASSRTEVEAFF
TGTGCCAGCAGCAGGACTGAAGTTGAAGCTTTCTTT
>15|TRBV19|TRBJ1-5|.|.
CASNYGLHSNQPQHF
TGTGCCAGTAACTATGGACTCCATAGCAATCAGCCCCAGCATTTT
>14|TRBV19|TRBJ1-3|.|.
CASTRVTSGNTIYF
TGTGCCAGTACCCGGGTTACCTCTGGAAACACCATATATTTT
>14|TRBV19|TRBJ1-3|.|.
CASTLGASGNTIYF
TGTGCCAGCACCCTAGGGGCTTCTGGAAACACCATATATTTT
>15|TRBV20-1|TRBJ2-7|.|TRBD2
CSASQLASGVHEQYF
TGCAGTGCTAGTCAATTAGCTAGCGGGGTCCACGAGCAGTACTTC
>15|TRBV5-4|TRBJ2-3|once|TRBD1
CASSSIDRGTDTQYF
TGTGCCAGCAGCTCCATCGACAGGGGTACAGATACGCAGTATTTT
>14|TRBV7-2|TRBJ1-1|.|.
CASSLGPGRSEAFF
TGTGCCAGCAGCCTGGGGCCAGGAAGGTCGGAAGCTTTCTTT
>19|TRBV9|TRBJ2-1|.|TRBD2
CASSVDPSGSFSSYNEQFF
TGTGCCAGCAGCGTAGATCCTAGCGGGAGTTTCAGCTCCTACAATGAGCAGTTCTTC
>16|TRBV13|TRBJ1-4|.|.
CASSSRKVARSEKLFF
TGTGCCAGCAGCTCCCGAAAAGTGGCGAGGAGTGAAAAACTGTTTTTT
>14|TRBV7-9|TRBJ1-6|.|.
CASSKDSLNSPLHF
TGTGCCAGCAGTAAAGACAGCCTCAATTCACCCCTCCACTTT
>16|TRBV28|TRBJ2-7|.|TRBD1
CASSSYSGTGLYEQYF
TGTGCCAGCAGTTCCTACTCCGGGACAGGACTCTACGAGCAGTACTTC
>13|TRBV19|TRBJ2-7|.|.
CASSPQVSYEQYF
TGTGCCAGTAGTCCCCAGGTCAGTTACGAGCAGTACTTC
>14|TRBV2|TRBJ2-1|.|.
CASRWAAAYNEQFF
TGTGCCAGCAGGTGGGCTGCTGCCTACAATGAGCAGTTCTTC
>17|TRBV6-2/TRBV6-3|TRBJ1-2|.|TRBD1
CASSYSELGTGIYGYTF
TGTGCCAGCAGTTACTCCGAACTCGGGACAGGGATCTATGGCTACACCTTC
>15|TRBV7-9|TRBJ2-2|.|.
CASSPPGTNTGELFF
TGTGCCAGCAGCCCCCCCGGGACGAACACCGGGGAGCTGTTTTTT